The 10 T cell receptor beta chains listed next were all sequenced from one sample in a study of blood T cell repertoires in COVID-19. The data were produced by immunoSEQ multiplex PCR, yet TCRdb's version contains in-frame clones alone and is incomplete. Here the sample spans 300,000 to 350,000 clones, approximately 89% being singletons. Specimen: peripheral blood. The receptors here all came from a woman in her fifties or sixties with COVID-19, enrolled during active disease.

This clone was observed once. The chain is built from TRBV30 and TRBJ2-7; D might be TRBD1 (6 bases). The germline gives CDR1 GTSNPN, CDR2 SVGIG (reference sequence). The CDR3 spans 13 residues. V was shortened by 5 bases and J by 3 bases, with 14 bases between the two germline ends. This CDR3 reads CAWRRPTGYEQYF. For the CDR3, the DNA is TGTGCCTGGCGGCGACCGACAGGCTACGAGCAGTACTTC.

J is TRBJ1-5 and V is TRBV18; TRBD1 agrees at 8 bases. CDR1 and CDR2 from the germline V gene are KGHSH and LQKENI. This CDR3 region has 16 residues. The J segment lost 4 bases and the V segment lost 5 bases, leaving 10 bases of the junction unmatched. CDR3 sequence reads: CASSAETGVGNQPQHF. As DNA, the CDR3 is TGTGCCAGCTCAGCGGAGACAGGGGTGGGTAATCAGCCCCAGCATTTT.

This chain uses TRBV5-1 with TRBJ1-4, with D maybe TRBD1 (6 bases). The CDR3 runs to 16 residues. V was clipped by 5 bases and J by 0 bases, with 14 bases between them. CDR1 and CDR2 from the germline V gene are SGHRS and YFSETQ. CDR3 nucleotide sequence: TGCGCCAGCAGACGGACAGCCATCTCAACTAATGAAAAACTGTTTTTT. It codes for CASRRTAISTNEKLFF.

The CDR3 bases are TGCGCCAGCAGCCAACCGGGGGGACAGGGGAGAGAAAAACTGTTTTTT. It encodes CASSQPGGQGREKLFF. The genes are TRBV4-1 and TRBJ1-4; 10 nucleotides align to TRBD1. The CDR3 totals 16 residues. Germline V gene sequence: CDR1 MGHRA, CDR2 YSYEKL. J gave up 8 bases and V 2 bases, and 8 bases lay outside the gene matches.

The chain uses TRBV5-1 and TRBJ2-3; no clear D. The CDR3 is made up of 14 amino acids. The V gene lost 4 bases and the J gene lost 0 bases, with 9 bases spanning the gap. CDR1 and CDR2 from the germline V gene are SGHRS and YFSETQ. The CDR3 region is CASSPRVSTDTQYF. The CDR3, as DNA: TGCGCCAGCAGCCCAAGAGTTAGCACAGATACGCAGTATTTT.

This clone was observed a handful of times. The rearrangement uses TRBV6-5 and TRBJ1-3; D is undetermined. CDR3 length: 12 amino acids. The V and J ends lost 6 bases and 8 bases respectively, with 11 bases between them. Germline values: CDR1 MNHEY, CDR2 SVGAGI. CDR3 residues: CASSADTDTIYF. In nucleotides, the CDR3 is TGTGCCAGCAGCGCCGACACGGACACCATATATTTT.

This chain links TRBV7-9 with TRBJ2-7, with 12 bases identical to TRBD1. The CDR3 consists of 15 residues. Germline V gives CDR1 SEHNR, CDR2 FQNEAQ (reference sequence). V lost 5 bases and J lost 5; bases outside the gene matches: 7. As DNA, the CDR3 is TGTGCCAGCAGCAAGCCCCGGGACAGGGGGCACGAGCAGTACTTC. Translation gives CASSKPRDRGHEQYF.

The genes are TRBV3-1 (or the pseudogene TRBV3-2) and TRBJ2-7; a possible D gene is TRBD1 (6 bases). CDR3 size: 17 residues. The germline V gene has CDR1 LGHDT and CDR2 YNNKEL (reference sequence). Trimming pared 5 bases from V and 2 bases from J, leaving 22 bases between. The CDR3 DNA sequence: TGTGCCAGCAGCTTACGCCCATCGGGACACGGAACCTACGAGCAGTACTTC. Its protein is CASSLRPSGHGTYEQYF.

This chain links TRBV10-1 with TRBJ2-5; tentative D call: TRBD1 (6 bases). This CDR3 region has 14 residues. Germline V gene lookup returns CDR1 WNHNN and CDR2 SYGVQD (reference sequence). With 2 bases removed from V and 5 bases from J, the gap between germline ends came to 12 bases. This CDR3 is CASSEGGPEETQYF. CDR3 nucleotides: TGCGCCAGCAGTGAGGGGGGCCCGGAGGAGACCCAGTACTTC.

The CDR3 is CASSDRAGRSVYEQYF. The CDR3, as DNA: TGCGCCAGCAGTGACAGGGCAGGCCGAAGTGTCTACGAGCAGTACTTC. V usage is TRBV10-2 and J usage is TRBJ2-7, with D maybe TRBD1 (5 bases). V was pared by 3 bases and J by 3 bases, with 18 bases between. The CDR3 extends over 16 amino acids. Germline CDR1 reads WSHSY; CDR2 reads SAAADI.